A selection of T cell receptor beta chains follows, all from one sample in a study of blood T cell repertoires in COVID-19. The repertoire was sequenced with immunoSEQ multiplex PCR; TCRdb's copy has only in-frame clones and lacks some. This sample carries more than 20,000 clones, about 85% of them seen once, and the ten largest clones take around 55%. Material: peripheral blood. The receptors stem from a man between 50 and 59 years old with active or convalescent COVID-19. Each CDR3 is given without its conserved first and last residue. The order of the fields is V gene, J gene, D gene, CDR3 protein. A D gene is named only where the DNA matches it firmly.

>TRBV10-3|TRBJ2-2|NA
AISAPMNTGELF
>TRBV19|TRBJ2-6|NA
ASSTGGANVLT
>TRBV19|TRBJ2-1|TRBD2
ASSGLAGQDEQF
>TRBV7-9|TRBJ1-4|NA
ASSLGTGTGSEKLF
>TRBV4-1|TRBJ1-3|TRBD1
ASSPTGVGNTIY
>TRBV30|TRBJ1-1|TRBD1
ARDDRETEAF
>TRBV30|TRBJ1-2|NA
AWSLGGNSAYGYT
>TRBV12-2|TRBJ2-1|NA
ASRCWRRNSYNEQF
>TRBV5-1|TRBJ2-3|NA
ASSSSRGGGTQY
>TRBV9|TRBJ2-3|TRBD1
ASSRLDRVVLDTQY
>TRBV6-6|TRBJ1-4|TRBD1
ASRQGASNEKLF
>TRBV6-5|TRBJ2-7|NA
ASSPNRVGFY
>TRBV5-1|TRBJ1-3|NA
ASSLGFGGSSGNTIY
>TRBV24-1|TRBJ1-5|NA
ATSEAGRNQPQH
>TRBV27|TRBJ2-5|NA
ASSLVGGQETQY
>TRBV7-3|TRBJ2-5|TRBD2
ASSAIAGGQETQY
>TRBV7-9|TRBJ2-2|NA
ASSPTGLAGELF
>TRBV27|TRBJ2-1|NA
ASSRAKGLWEMGYNEQF
>TRBV6-6|TRBJ2-5|TRBD1
ASRGTGGEETQY
>TRBV13|TRBJ2-1|NA
ASSFGQGDRF
>TRBV30|TRBJ1-5|NA
AWDTGLGQPQH
>TRBV28|TRBJ1-1|NA
ASSAPGNTEAF